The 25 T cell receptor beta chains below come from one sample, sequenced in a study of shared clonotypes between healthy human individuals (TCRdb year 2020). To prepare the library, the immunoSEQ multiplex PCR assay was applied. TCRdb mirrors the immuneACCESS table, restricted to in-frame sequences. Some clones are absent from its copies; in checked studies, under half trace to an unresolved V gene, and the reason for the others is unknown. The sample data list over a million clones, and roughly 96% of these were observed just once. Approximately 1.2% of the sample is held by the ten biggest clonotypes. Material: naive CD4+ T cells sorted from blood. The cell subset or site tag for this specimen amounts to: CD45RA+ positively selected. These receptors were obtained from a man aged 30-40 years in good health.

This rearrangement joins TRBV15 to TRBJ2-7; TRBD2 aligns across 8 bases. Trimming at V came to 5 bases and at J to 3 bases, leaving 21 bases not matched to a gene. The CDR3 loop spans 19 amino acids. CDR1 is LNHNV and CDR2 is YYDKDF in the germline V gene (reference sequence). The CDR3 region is CATSEYRGTRLVPGYEQYF. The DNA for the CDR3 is TGTGCCACCAGCGAGTATCGGGGGACTAGGCTTGTCCCTGGCTACGAGCAGTACTTC.

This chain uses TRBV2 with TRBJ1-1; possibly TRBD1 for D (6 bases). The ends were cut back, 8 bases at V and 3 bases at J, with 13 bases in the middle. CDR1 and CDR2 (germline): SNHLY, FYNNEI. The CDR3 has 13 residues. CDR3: CASYSGEDTEAFF. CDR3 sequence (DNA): TGTGCCAGCTATTCAGGGGAGGACACTGAAGCTTTCTTT.

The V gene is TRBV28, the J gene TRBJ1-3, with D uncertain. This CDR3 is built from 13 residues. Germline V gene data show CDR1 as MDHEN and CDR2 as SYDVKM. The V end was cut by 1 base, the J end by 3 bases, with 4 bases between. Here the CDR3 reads CASSLYIGNTIYF. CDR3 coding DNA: TGTGCCAGCAGTTTATATATTGGAAACACCATATATTTT.

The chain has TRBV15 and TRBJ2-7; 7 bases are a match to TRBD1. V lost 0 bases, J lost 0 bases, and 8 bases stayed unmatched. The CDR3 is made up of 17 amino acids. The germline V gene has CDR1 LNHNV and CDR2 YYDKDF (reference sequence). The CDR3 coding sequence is TGTGCCACCAGCAGAGATAGTGGGGCAGGGGGCTCCTACGAGCAGTACTTC. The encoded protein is CATSRDSGAGGSYEQYF.

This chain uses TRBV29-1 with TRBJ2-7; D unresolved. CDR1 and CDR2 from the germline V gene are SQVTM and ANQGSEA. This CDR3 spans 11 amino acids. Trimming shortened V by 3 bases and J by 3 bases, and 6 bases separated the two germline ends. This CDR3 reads CSVEGFYEQYF. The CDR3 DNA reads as TGCAGCGTTGAGGGCTTCTACGAGCAGTACTTC.

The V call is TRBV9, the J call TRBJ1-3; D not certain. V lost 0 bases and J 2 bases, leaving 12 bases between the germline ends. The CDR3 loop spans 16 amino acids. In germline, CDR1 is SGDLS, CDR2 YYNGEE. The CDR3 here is CASSVAEGRTGNTIYF. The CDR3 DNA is TGTGCCAGCAGCGTAGCTGAGGGCAGGACTGGAAACACCATATATTTT.

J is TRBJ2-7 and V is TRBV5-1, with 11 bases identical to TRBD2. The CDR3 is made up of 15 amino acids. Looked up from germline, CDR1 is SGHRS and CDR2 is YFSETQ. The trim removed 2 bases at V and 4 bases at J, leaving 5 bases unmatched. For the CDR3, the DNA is TGCGCCAGCAGCTTACTAGCGGGAGAGTCGTACGAGCAGTACTTC. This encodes CASSLLAGESYEQYF.

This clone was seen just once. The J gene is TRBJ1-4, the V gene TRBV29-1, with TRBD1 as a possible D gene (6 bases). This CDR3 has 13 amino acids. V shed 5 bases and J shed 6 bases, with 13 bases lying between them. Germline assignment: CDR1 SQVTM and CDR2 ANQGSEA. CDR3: CSVLGTGHEKLFF. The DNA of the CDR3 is TGCAGCGTTTTGGGTACAGGGCATGAAAAACTGTTTTTT.

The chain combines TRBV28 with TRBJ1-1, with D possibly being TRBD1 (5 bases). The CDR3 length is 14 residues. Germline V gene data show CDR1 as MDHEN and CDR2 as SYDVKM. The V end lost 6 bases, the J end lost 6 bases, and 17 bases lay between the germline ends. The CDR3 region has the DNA TGTGCCAGCAGCGTTCAAGGGGCTAAGGCTGAAGCTTTCTTT. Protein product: CASSVQGAKAEAFF. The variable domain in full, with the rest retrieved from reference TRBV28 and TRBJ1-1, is DVKVTQSSRYLVKRTGEKVFLECVQDMDHENMFWYRQDPGLGLRLIYFSYDVKMKEKGDIPEGYSVSREKKERFSLILESASTNQTSMYLCASSVQGAKAEAFFGQGTRLTVV.

Here the CDR3 DNA reads TGTGCCAGCAGCGCCGGGACTTCCGGCTACGAGCAGTACTTC. It yields the protein CASSAGTSGYEQYF. V is TRBV7-7 and J is TRBJ2-7, with D tentatively TRBD2 (6 bases). Germline CDR1 SSHAT, CDR2 FNYEAQ (reference sequence). This CDR3 is 14 amino acids long. Trimming stripped 5 bases from V and 3 bases from J, with 14 bases between.

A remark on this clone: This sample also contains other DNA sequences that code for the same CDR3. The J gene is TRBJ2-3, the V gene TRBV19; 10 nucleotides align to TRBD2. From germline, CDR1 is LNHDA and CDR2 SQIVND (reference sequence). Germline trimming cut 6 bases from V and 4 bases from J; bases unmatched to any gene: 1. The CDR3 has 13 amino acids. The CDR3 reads CASRLAGSDTQYF. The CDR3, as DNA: TGTGCCAGTAGACTAGCGGGATCAGATACGCAGTATTTT.

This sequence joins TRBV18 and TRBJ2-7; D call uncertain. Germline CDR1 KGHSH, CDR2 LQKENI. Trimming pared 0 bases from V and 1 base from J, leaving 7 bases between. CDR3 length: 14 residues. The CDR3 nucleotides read TGTGCCAGCTCACCACCTAGTGAATCCTACGAGCAGTACTTC. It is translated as CASSPPSESYEQYF.

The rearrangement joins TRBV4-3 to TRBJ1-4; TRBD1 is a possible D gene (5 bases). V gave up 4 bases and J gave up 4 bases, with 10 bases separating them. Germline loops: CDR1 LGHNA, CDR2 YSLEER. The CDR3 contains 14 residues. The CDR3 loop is CASSLGAHNEKLFF. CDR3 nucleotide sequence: TGCGCCAGCAGCCTAGGGGCGCATAATGAAAAACTGTTTTTT.

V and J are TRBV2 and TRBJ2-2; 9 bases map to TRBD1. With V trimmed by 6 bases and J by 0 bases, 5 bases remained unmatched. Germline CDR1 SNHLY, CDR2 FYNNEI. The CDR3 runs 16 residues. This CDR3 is CASRTRQGANTGELFF. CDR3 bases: TGTGCCAGCAGAACCCGACAGGGGGCGAACACCGGGGAGCTGTTTTTT.

This CDR3 reads CASRRAPATNEKLFF. CDR3 nucleotides: TGTGCCAGCAGAAGGGCACCTGCAACTAATGAAAAACTGTTTTTT. The chain links TRBV6-5 to TRBJ1-4; no reliable D call. Trimming shortened V by 6 bases and J by 0 bases, and 11 bases separated the two germline ends. Germline V CDR1 and CDR2: MNHEY, SVGAGI. The CDR3 consists of 15 residues.

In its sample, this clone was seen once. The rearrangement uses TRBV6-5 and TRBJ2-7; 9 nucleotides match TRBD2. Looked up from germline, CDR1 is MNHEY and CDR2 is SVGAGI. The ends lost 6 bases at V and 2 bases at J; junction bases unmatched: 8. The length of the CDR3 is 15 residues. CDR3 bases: TGTGCCAGCAGCCCAGATAGCGGGAGTACCTACGAGCAGTACTTC. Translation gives CASSPDSGSTYEQYF.

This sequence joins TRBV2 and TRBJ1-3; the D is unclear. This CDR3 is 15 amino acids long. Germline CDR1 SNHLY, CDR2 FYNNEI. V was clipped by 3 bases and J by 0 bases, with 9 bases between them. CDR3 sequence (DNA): TGTGCCAGCAGTGAGCGTCGGAGCTCTGGAAACACCATATATTTT. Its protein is CASSERRSSGNTIYF.

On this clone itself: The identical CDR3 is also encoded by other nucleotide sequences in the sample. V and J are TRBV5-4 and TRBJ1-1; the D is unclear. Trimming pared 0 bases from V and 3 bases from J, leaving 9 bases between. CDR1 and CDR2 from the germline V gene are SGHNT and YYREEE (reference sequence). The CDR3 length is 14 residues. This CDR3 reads CASSLGPGDTEAFF. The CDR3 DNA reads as TGTGCCAGCAGCTTGGGCCCCGGGGACACTGAAGCTTTCTTT.

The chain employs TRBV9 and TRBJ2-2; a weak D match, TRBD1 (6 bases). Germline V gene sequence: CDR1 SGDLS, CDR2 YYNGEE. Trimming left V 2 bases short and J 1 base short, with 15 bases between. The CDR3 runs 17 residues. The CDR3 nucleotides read TGTGCCAGCAGCGTTCATGTTGGGACATTGAACACCGGGGAGCTGTTTTTT. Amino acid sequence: CASSVHVGTLNTGELFF.

The CDR3 protein is CASSTSRDFTYNEQFF. In nucleotides, the CDR3 is TGTGCCAGCAGCACGTCCCGGGACTTCACCTACAATGAGCAGTTCTTC. This chain uses TRBV13 with TRBJ2-1, with D possibly TRBD2 on 6 matching bases. Trimming took off 5 bases at V and 2 bases at J, with 16 bases between the two ends. The CDR3 totals 16 residues. CDR1 PRHDT and CDR2 FYEKMQ come from the germline V gene (reference sequence).

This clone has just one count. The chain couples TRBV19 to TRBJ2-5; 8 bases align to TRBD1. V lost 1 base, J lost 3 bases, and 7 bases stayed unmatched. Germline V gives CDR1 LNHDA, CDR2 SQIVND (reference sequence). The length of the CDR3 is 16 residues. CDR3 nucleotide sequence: TGTGCCAGTAGTATAGGGTCGGGACAGGTCGAAGAGACCCAGTACTTC. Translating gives CASSIGSGQVEETQYF.

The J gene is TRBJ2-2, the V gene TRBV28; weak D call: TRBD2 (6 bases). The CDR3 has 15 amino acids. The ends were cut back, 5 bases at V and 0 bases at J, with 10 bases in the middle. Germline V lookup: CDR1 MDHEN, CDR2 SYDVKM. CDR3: CASSRGTSNTGELFF. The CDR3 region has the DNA TGTGCCAGCAGTCGGGGGACGTCGAACACCGGGGAGCTGTTTTTT.

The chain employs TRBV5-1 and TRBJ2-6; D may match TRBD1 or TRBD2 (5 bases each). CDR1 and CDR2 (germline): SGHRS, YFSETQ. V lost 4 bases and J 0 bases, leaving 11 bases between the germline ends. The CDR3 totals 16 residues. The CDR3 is CASSREGRSGANVLTF. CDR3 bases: TGCGCCAGCAGCCGAGAGGGACGCTCTGGGGCCAACGTCCTGACTTTC.

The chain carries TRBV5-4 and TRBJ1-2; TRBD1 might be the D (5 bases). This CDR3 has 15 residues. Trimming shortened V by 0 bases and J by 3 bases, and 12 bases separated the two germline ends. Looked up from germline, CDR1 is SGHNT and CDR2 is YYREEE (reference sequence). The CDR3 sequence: CASSLGGTVHYGYTF. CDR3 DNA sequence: TGTGCCAGCAGCTTGGGTGGGACGGTTCACTATGGCTACACCTTC.

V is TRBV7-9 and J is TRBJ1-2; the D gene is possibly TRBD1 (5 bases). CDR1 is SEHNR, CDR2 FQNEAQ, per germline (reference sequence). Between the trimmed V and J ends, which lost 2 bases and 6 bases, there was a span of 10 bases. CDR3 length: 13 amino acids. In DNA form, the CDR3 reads TGTGCCAGCAGCTTAAGGGCAGGGAATGGCTACACCTTC. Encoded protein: CASSLRAGNGYTF.